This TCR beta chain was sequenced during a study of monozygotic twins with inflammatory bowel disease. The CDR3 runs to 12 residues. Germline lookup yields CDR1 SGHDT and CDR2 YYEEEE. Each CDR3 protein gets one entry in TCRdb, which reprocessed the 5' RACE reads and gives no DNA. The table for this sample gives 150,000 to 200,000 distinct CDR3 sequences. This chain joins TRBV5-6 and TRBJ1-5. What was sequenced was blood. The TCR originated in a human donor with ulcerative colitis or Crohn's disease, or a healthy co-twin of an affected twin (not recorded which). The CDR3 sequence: CAGSLENQPQHF.